These 25 T cell receptor beta chains were all obtained from the same sample, sequenced in a study of T-cell reconstitution after alpha-beta-depleted transplantation in children (dated by TCRdb to 2016 to 2018). The receptor library was made with PCR. Sequencing used an Illumina HiSeq 2500. TCR libraries were prepared with molecular barcoding, using unique molecular identifiers to normalize TCRbeta repertoire quantification. Using fastp trimming at Q25 and MiXCR clonotype assembly, TCRdb reanalyzed the public sequencing data and kept in-frame beta chains. Each CDR3 protein gets just one entry, which takes the most common genes and DNA from the rows behind it. Here the sample has about 830,000 distinct CDR3 sequences; approximately 15% occur a single time. In total, the top ten clones hold approximately 5% of the sample. The treatment or condition label corresponds to: allogeneic hematopoietic cell transplantation with graft depleted of TCRalphabeta T cells and CD19 B cells.

Sample: PBMCs, mostly from graft donor cells, taken 360 days after TCRalphabeta/CD19-depleted stem cell transplant. Source of these receptors: a male patient between 5 and 17 years old who had a stem cell transplant for acute lymphoblastic leukemia, so the T cells may come from the graft donor.

This clonotype was observed a handful of times. The CDR3 here is CAISEGGYEQYF. In DNA, the CDR3 is TGTGCCATCAGTGAGGGGGGTTACGAGCAGTACTTC. V usage is TRBV10-3 and J usage is TRBJ2-7; D may match TRBD1 or TRBD2 (5 bases each). Germline V gene data show CDR1 as ENHRY and CDR2 as SYGVKD. V lost 2 bases and J 4 bases, leaving 6 bases between the germline ends. There are 12 residues in the CDR3.

This chain uses TRBV7-9 with TRBJ2-3, with D tentatively TRBD1 (6 bases). The CDR3 runs to 15 residues. Germline V gene sequence: CDR1 SEHNR, CDR2 FQNEAQ (reference sequence). V gave up 5 bases and J gave up 0 bases, with 12 bases separating them. The CDR3 region is CASSQTQGSTDTQYF. The CDR3 DNA reads as TGTGCCAGCAGCCAAACACAGGGTAGCACAGATACGCAGTATTTT.

The chain joins TRBV11-2 to TRBJ2-1, with 9 nucleotides matching TRBD1. Germline V gene data show CDR1 as SGHAT and CDR2 as FQNNGV. CDR3 size: 19 residues. J lost 0 bases, V lost 5 bases, and 14 bases had no gene match. The chain's CDR3 is CASSGRTGEAFTSYNEQFF. The CDR3 DNA sequence: TGTGCCAGCAGCGGTCGGACAGGGGAGGCTTTTACCTCCTACAATGAGCAGTTCTTC.

This clonotype was seen only a few times. This chain joins TRBV12-3 or TRBV12-4 and TRBJ2-1, with D uncertain. V was trimmed by 5 bases and J by 9 bases, leaving 11 bases between them. This CDR3 spans 12 amino acids. The DNA for the CDR3 is TGTGCCAGCAGTCCCCCCAGAGCTGAGCAGTTCTTC. Translation: CASSPPRAEQFF.

This clonotype was observed a handful of times. The chain couples TRBV7-9 to TRBJ2-7; 8 positions agree with TRBD2. The CDR3 spans 15 residues. J gave up 4 bases and V 5 bases, and 10 bases lay outside the gene matches. From germline, CDR1 is SEHNR and CDR2 FQNEAQ (reference sequence). This chain's CDR3 is CASSRSGSGMYEQYF. The CDR3 DNA reads as TGTGCCAGCAGCCGATCAGGTAGCGGGATGTACGAGCAGTACTTC.

This clonotype has a handful of counts. The rearrangement links TRBV4-1 to TRBJ2-3, with D possibly being TRBD1 (7 bases). The CDR3 consists of 16 residues. Germline V gene data show CDR1 as MGHRA and CDR2 as YSYEKL. The ends were cut back, 1 base at V and 4 bases at J, with 15 bases in the middle. The CDR3 protein is CASSQGRRGRADTQYF. The CDR3 coding sequence is TGCGCCAGCAGCCAAGGGCGGAGGGGGCGAGCAGATACGCAGTATTTT.

The chain recombines TRBV5-1 with TRBJ2-3; D is unresolved. The V gene lost 4 bases and the J gene lost 2 bases, with 11 bases spanning the gap. Germline loops: CDR1 SGHRS, CDR2 YFSETQ. The CDR3 totals 14 residues. The CDR3 spells CASSPRHYTDTQYF. CDR3 bases: TGCGCCAGCAGCCCCCGACACTACACAGATACGCAGTATTTT.

This clonotype was seen a handful of times. The gene calls are TRBV3-1 and TRBJ2-1, with TRBD2 as a possible D gene (6 bases). CDR3 length: 17 residues. V dropped 3 bases and J dropped 0 bases, with 15 bases sitting between them. Germline V gene data show CDR1 as LGHDT and CDR2 as YNNKEL (reference sequence). The DNA of the CDR3 is TGTGCCAGCAGCCAGGACGTTACTAGCACCTCCTACAATGAGCAGTTCTTC. Protein sequence: CASSQDVTSTSYNEQFF.

This clonotype was seen repeatedly, ten times or more. The chain has TRBV18 and TRBJ2-2; 7 bases map to TRBD1. The CDR3 spans 15 residues. CDR1 is KGHSH and CDR2 is LQKENI in the germline V gene. V trimming: 4 bases; J trimming: 0 bases; junction bases outside the gene matches: 2. CDR3 DNA: TGTGCCAGCTCACTCAGGGGGACGAACACCGGGGAGCTGTTTTTT. This sequence encodes CASSLRGTNTGELFF.

Only a few counts were recorded for this clonotype. The rearrangement links TRBV29-1 to TRBJ2-1, with TRBD2 matching over 9 bases. V was pared by 2 bases and J by 2 bases, with 7 bases of the junction left unmatched. This CDR3 has 16 amino acids. The germline CDR1 and CDR2 sequences are SQVTM and ANQGSEA. The CDR3 loop reads CSVELLAGPPYNEQFF. The CDR3 DNA sequence: TGCAGCGTTGAACTCCTAGCGGGACCCCCCTACAATGAGCAGTTCTTC.

This clonotype was recorded a few times. The chain uses TRBV27 and TRBJ2-1, with 10 bases lining up with TRBD1. CDR1 MNHEY and CDR2 SMNVEV come from the germline V gene (reference sequence). With V trimmed by 6 bases and J by 15 bases, 11 bases remained unmatched. The CDR3 length is 13 residues. CDR3 sequence reads: CASRARQGAIPFF. The CDR3 DNA is TGTGCCAGCAGGGCTCGACAGGGGGCGATTCCGTTCTTC.

The chain links TRBV6-5 to TRBJ2-3; D might be TRBD1 (5 bases). Between the trimmed V and J ends, which lost 6 bases and 9 bases, there was a span of 13 bases. Germline CDR1 is MNHEY and CDR2 is SVGAGI. The CDR3 covers 12 residues. CDR3 in DNA: TGTGCCAGCAGCCAGGGAATGAAGACGCAGTATTTT. Amino acid sequence: CASSQGMKTQYF.

This clonotype has a handful of counts. J is TRBJ2-1 and V is TRBV21-1; the D call TRBD2 from the table was never checked on the DNA. TRBV21-1 corresponds to a pseudogene. CDR3 size: 17 residues. The CDR3 nucleotides read TGTGCCAGCAGCAAAGTCTCCCTAGCGGGAGCCTACAATGAGCAGTTCTTC. This gives the protein CASSKVSLAGAYNEQFF.

This clonotype was counted a few times. The V and J genes are TRBV3-1 and TRBJ2-7, with D possibly being TRBD2 (6 bases). Germline CDR1 reads LGHDT; CDR2 reads YNNKEL (reference sequence). This CDR3 contains 16 residues. Between the trimmed V and J ends, which lost 0 bases and 3 bases, there was a span of 15 bases. The CDR3 DNA reads TGTGCCAGCAGCCAAGATGGGCCACGGCGGGGCTACGAGCAGTACTTC. Translating it yields CASSQDGPRRGYEQYF.

This clonotype was picked up one time. The chain employs TRBV20-1 and TRBJ2-1, with a possible D match to TRBD2 (6 bases). With 6 bases removed from V and 5 bases from J, the gap between germline ends came to 17 bases. The CDR3 has 14 amino acids. Germline V gene data show CDR1 as DFQATT and CDR2 as SNEGSKA (reference sequence). The CDR3 loop reads CSATDGTRNNEQFF. CDR3 sequence (DNA): TGCAGTGCGACCGACGGGACTCGAAACAATGAGCAGTTCTTC.

This clonotype has just a few counts. The chain recombines TRBV4-1 with TRBJ2-7; D may be TRBD1 (5 bases). CDR1 is MGHRA and CDR2 is YSYEKL in the germline V gene. The CDR3 consists of 14 residues. V was trimmed by 0 bases and J by 7 bases, leaving 13 bases between them. The DNA of the CDR3 is TGCGCCAGCAGCCAAGAGGGGCCTTATGGAGAGCAGTACTTC. Its protein product is CASSQEGPYGEQYF.

The V gene is TRBV20-1, the J gene TRBJ2-7, with 9 nucleotides matching TRBD1. The germline gives CDR1 DFQATT, CDR2 SNEGSKA (reference sequence). The V segment lost 0 bases and the J segment 4 bases; nucleotides outside the gene matches: 7. The CDR3 sequence is 15 residues long. In DNA, the CDR3 is TGCAGTGCTAGAGATAGGGGACAGGGTAAATACGAGCAGTACTTC. Translated, it gives CSARDRGQGKYEQYF.

The V call is TRBV7-6, the J call TRBJ2-7; 10 bases align to TRBD2. The CDR3 runs 16 residues. The germline V gene encodes CDR1 SGHVS and CDR2 FNYEAQ. The trim removed 6 bases at V and 3 bases at J, leaving 11 bases unmatched. The CDR3 is CASSPGRASGGYEQYF. CDR3 nucleotides: TGTGCCAGCAGTCCTGGGAGGGCTAGCGGGGGCTACGAGCAGTACTTC.

There are many counts of this clonotype. The chain combines TRBV4-2 with TRBJ2-2; tentatively, D is TRBD1 (6 bases). V was shortened by 4 bases and J by 0 bases, with 18 bases between the two germline ends. This CDR3 contains 18 residues. Germline loops: CDR1 LGHNA, CDR2 YNFKEQ. CDR3 nucleotides: TGTGCCAGCAGCCGAGGACCCAGGGGACCAACGAACACCGGGGAGCTGTTTTTT. It yields the protein CASSRGPRGPTNTGELFF.

The V call is TRBV5-1, the J call TRBJ2-5; 7 nucleotides line up with TRBD2. Looked up from germline, CDR1 is SGHRS and CDR2 is YFSETQ. This CDR3 spans 15 amino acids. V dropped 2 bases and J dropped 2; count of bases not matched to a gene: 6. As DNA, the CDR3 is TGCGCCAGCAGCTTCGGGAGCGGGATACAAGAGACCCAGTACTTC. Translated: CASSFGSGIQETQYF.

J is TRBJ2-3 and V is TRBV18; 11 bases fit TRBD1. Per the germline V gene, CDR1 is KGHSH and CDR2 is LQKENI. The CDR3 contains 15 residues. J gave up 4 bases and V 6 bases, and 6 bases lay outside the gene matches. The CDR3 here is CASSPGTGGSDTQYF. The CDR3 DNA reads as TGTGCCAGCTCTCCCGGGACAGGGGGTTCAGATACGCAGTATTTT.

The sample holds a few counts of this clonotype. J is TRBJ1-2 and V is TRBV18; D is uncertain. Trimming shortened V by 1 base and J by 3 bases, and 12 bases separated the two germline ends. The CDR3 spans 15 residues. Germline V gene sequence: CDR1 KGHSH, CDR2 LQKENI. The CDR3 region is CASSPQEPVYYGYTF. The CDR3 DNA is TGTGCCAGCTCACCACAGGAGCCAGTATACTATGGCTACACCTTC.

This clonotype was detected many times. The chain couples TRBV12-3 or TRBV12-4 to TRBJ2-7; D call uncertain. CDR3 length: 12 amino acids. Trimming took 2 bases from V and 3 from J, leaving 5 bases between them. As DNA, the CDR3 is TGTGCCAGCAGTTTATCCCTCTACGAGCAGTACTTC. This sequence encodes CASSLSLYEQYF.

The CDR3 spells CASSTYHSTTRAHNEQFF. The CDR3 DNA is TGTGCCAGCAGCACGTACCATTCTACGACTAGGGCCCACAATGAGCAGTTCTTC. The rearrangement links TRBV9 to TRBJ2-1; D is perhaps TRBD2 (6 bases). The germline V gene has CDR1 SGDLS and CDR2 YYNGEE. Trimming took 4 bases from V and 5 from J, leaving 25 bases between them. This CDR3 region has 18 residues.

The chain links TRBV10-3 to TRBJ2-5; D remains unclear. The CDR3 consists of 12 residues. Deletions cut 3 bases from V and 4 bases from J, with 6 bases between. Germline values: CDR1 ENHRY, CDR2 SYGVKD. This chain's CDR3 is CAISERAETQYF. The CDR3 DNA follows: TGTGCCATCAGTGAAAGGGCAGAGACCCAGTACTTC.